What follows are 20 T cell receptor beta chains derived from one specimen sequenced in a study of cytomegalovirus exposure and HLA in healthy donors. PCR employed 60 Vbeta and 13 Jbeta primers. The method was immunoSEQ multiplex PCR; TCRdb's version includes in-frame clones alone and lacks a portion of them. The sample holds about 86,000 clones; about 70% are singletons and the top ten take almost 8.5%. Sequencing was performed on PBMCs. These receptors originate from a man in his 60s in good health and CMV-seronegative.

The CDR3 nucleotides read TGTGCCAGCAGCTTAACGGGAGGGGATACGCAGTATTTT. It encodes CASSLTGGDTQYF. The V gene is TRBV7-9, the J gene TRBJ2-3, with TRBD2 identical over 8 bases. The V segment lost 2 bases and the J segment 6 bases; nucleotides outside the gene matches: 1. From germline, CDR1 is SEHNR and CDR2 FQNEAQ (reference sequence). This CDR3 has 13 amino acids.

This clone was seen just once. The chain employs TRBV7-9 and TRBJ2-5, with D uncertain. The ends were cut back, 6 bases at V and 4 bases at J, with 9 bases in the middle. Germline V gene lookup returns CDR1 SEHNR and CDR2 FQNEAQ (reference sequence). This CDR3 region has 12 residues. The CDR3 region is CASSFAGETQYF. CDR3 in DNA: TGTGCCAGCAGTTTCGCCGGAGAGACCCAGTACTTC.

The chain uses TRBV15 and TRBJ2-3, with TRBD1 matching 8 bases. The ends lost 5 bases at V and 4 bases at J; junction bases unmatched: 5. The CDR3 extends over 14 amino acids. Looked up from germline, CDR1 is LNHNV and CDR2 is YYDKDF (reference sequence). The chain's CDR3 is CATSSRQGSDTQYF. In DNA form, the CDR3 reads TGTGCCACCAGCTCCCGACAGGGGTCAGATACGCAGTATTTT.

This sequence joins TRBV29-1 and TRBJ1-3; no clear D gene. Germline assignment: CDR1 SQVTM and CDR2 ANQGSEA. The CDR3 length is 12 residues. Between the trimmed V and J ends, which lost 4 bases and 3 bases, there was a span of 7 bases. CDR3 DNA sequence: TGCAGCGTTGTCGTAATTGGAAACACCATATATTTT. Protein: CSVVVIGNTIYF.

The chain combines TRBV6-5 with TRBJ2-3; a possible D gene is TRBD2 (6 bases). The CDR3 contains 15 residues. Germline lookup yields CDR1 MNHEY and CDR2 SVGAGI. Trimming removed 2 bases at V and 3 bases at J, with 12 bases between. The CDR3 DNA sequence: TGTGCCAGCAGTTACAGGGAGGCGGGAACAGATACGCAGTATTTT. Protein product: CASSYREAGTDTQYF.

This sequence joins TRBV28 and TRBJ1-2; D possibly corresponds to TRBD1 (5 bases). V gave up 5 bases and J gave up 5 bases, with 15 bases separating them. Germline values: CDR1 MDHEN, CDR2 SYDVKM. The CDR3 consists of 14 residues. DNA of the CDR3: TGTGCCAGCAGTCAAACTTACAGGAATTATGGCTACACCTTC. Protein product: CASSQTYRNYGYTF.

The gene calls are TRBV29-1 and TRBJ2-7, with 7 positions matching TRBD1. CDR3 length: 14 amino acids. From germline, CDR1 is SQVTM and CDR2 ANQGSEA. V shed 3 bases and J 2 bases; nucleotides not matched to a gene: 7. The chain's CDR3 is CSVDEGQSPYEQYF. The CDR3 DNA is TGCAGCGTTGATGAGGGACAGAGTCCCTACGAGCAGTACTTC.

The chain couples TRBV19 to TRBJ1-5, with 7 positions matching TRBD1. The CDR3 is 18 amino acids. Germline CDR1 reads LNHDA; CDR2 reads SQIVND (reference sequence). Trimming removed 8 bases from V and 0 bases from J; junction bases left unmatched: 16. The CDR3 nucleotides are TGTGCCAGTTCGACCGGGACAGCCCCGGATTATAGCAATCAGCCCCAGCATTTT. This translates into CASSTGTAPDYSNQPQHF.

The genes are TRBV29-1 and TRBJ2-5; 7 positions agree with TRBD1. CDR1 is SQVTM, CDR2 ANQGSEA, per germline. V was pared by 4 bases and J by 0 bases, with 5 bases of the junction left unmatched. CDR3 length: 14 amino acids. Here the CDR3 DNA reads TGCAGCGTTGCCCCACAGGGGAACCAAGAGACCCAGTACTTC. This codes for CSVAPQGNQETQYF.

The genes are TRBV5-4 and TRBJ1-2, with 10 bases lining up with TRBD1. This CDR3 region has 15 residues. The V and J ends lost 4 bases and 4 bases, in that order; junction bases with no gene match: 7. Germline V CDR1 and CDR2: SGHNT, YYREEE (reference sequence). The CDR3 sequence is CASSPTGGGGYGYTF. CDR3 DNA sequence: TGTGCCAGCAGCCCGACAGGGGGCGGCGGCTATGGCTACACCTTC. The full variable domain, in which reference TRBV5-4 and TRBJ1-2 provide the parts outside the CDR3, is ETGVTQSPTHLIKTRGQQVTLRCSSQSGHNTVSWYQQALGQGPQFIFQYYREEENGRGNFPPRFSGLQFPNYSSELNVNALELDDSALYLCASSPTGGGGYGYTFGSGTRLTVV.

This rearrangement joins TRBV4-3 to TRBJ2-1; 7 bases match TRBD2. The CDR3 has 17 amino acids. J was trimmed by 0 bases and V by 0 bases; bases with no gene match: 5. CDR1 is LGHNA and CDR2 is YSLEER in the germline V gene. The CDR3 loop reads CASSQDLAVSSYNEQFF. CDR3 nucleotide sequence: TGCGCCAGCAGCCAAGATCTAGCGGTCAGCTCCTACAATGAGCAGTTCTTC.

J is TRBJ2-7 and V is TRBV11-2; 8 positions agree with TRBD2. The V gene's germline CDR1 is SGHAT and CDR2 FQNNGV. CDR3 length: 16 residues. The trim removed 5 bases at V and 5 bases at J, leaving 14 bases unmatched. CDR3 nucleotides: TGTGCCAGCAGCCCTAGGGGCGCCGGGACTAGAGACGAGCAGTACTTC. Its translation: CASSPRGAGTRDEQYF.

This clone was detected a few times. The rearrangement links TRBV5-4 to TRBJ2-7, with D hard to call. The CDR3 has 14 amino acids. V lost 0 bases and J lost 5, with 12 bases in between. Germline assignment: CDR1 SGHNT and CDR2 YYREEE (reference sequence). The CDR3 region has the DNA TGTGCCAGCAGCTTGGGCGGATATGATAACGAGCAGTACTTC. This codes for CASSLGGYDNEQYF.

A single count supports this clone. The CDR3 DNA is TGTGCCAGCAGCAACGACAGGGGACGCGGCTACACCTTC. As protein: CASSNDRGRGYTF. V is TRBV7-2 and J is TRBJ1-2, with TRBD1 matching 8 bases. V lost 5 bases and J lost 8; bases outside the gene matches: 7. Germline V gene sequence: CDR1 SGHTA, CDR2 FQGNSA. There are 13 residues in the CDR3.

This clone has a handful of counts. The chain joins TRBV15 to TRBJ2-1; 7 positions match TRBD1. V was pared by 9 bases and J by 2 bases, with 7 bases of the junction left unmatched. This CDR3 has 14 residues. CDR1 is LNHNV, CDR2 YYDKDF, per germline (reference sequence). CDR3 protein: CATGDRETYNEQFF. For the CDR3, the DNA is TGTGCCACAGGAGACAGGGAAACCTACAATGAGCAGTTCTTC. The entire variable domain, with the rest obtained from reference TRBV15 and TRBJ2-1, is as follows: DAMVIQNPRYQVTQFGKPVTLSCSQTLNHNVMYWYQQKSSQAPKLLFHYYDKDFNNEADTPDNFQSRRPNTSFCFLDIRSPGLGDTAMYLCATGDRETYNEQFFGPGTRLTVL.

The chain links TRBV7-2 to TRBJ1-4; a possible D gene is TRBD1 (5 bases). The CDR3 covers 14 residues. Per the germline V gene, CDR1 is SGHTA and CDR2 is FQGNSA. The V gene lost 5 bases and the J gene lost 8 bases, with 15 bases spanning the gap. For the CDR3, the DNA is TGTGCCAGCAGCCCCCAGGGCTCCGGGGAAAAACTGTTTTTT. This encodes CASSPQGSGEKLFF.

The chain couples TRBV9 to TRBJ2-1, with TRBD1 identical over 7 bases. CDR3 length equals 13 residues. V gave up 5 bases and J gave up 7 bases; unmatched junction bases: 6. Germline lookup yields CDR1 SGDLS and CDR2 YYNGEE. The CDR3, as DNA: TGTGCCAGCAGAGGGGGCCGCGAGAATGAGCAGTTCTTC. Translating gives CASRGGRENEQFF.

This clone has more than one count but fewer than ten. The V and J genes are TRBV28 and TRBJ1-5, with D possibly being TRBD1 (5 bases). CDR3 length equals 14 residues. V lost 4 bases, J lost 0 bases, and 7 bases lay in between. Germline V gene lookup returns CDR1 MDHEN and CDR2 SYDVKM. The CDR3, as DNA: TGTGCCAGCAGTTCGACAGATAGCAATCAGCCCCAGCATTTT. Protein sequence: CASSSTDSNQPQHF.

The table lists this clone with a count of one. The V gene is TRBV5-1, the J gene TRBJ2-1, with D possibly being TRBD2 (5 bases). Trimming removed 0 bases from V and 1 base from J, with 8 bases in between. The CDR3 has 15 residues. Germline V lookup: CDR1 SGHRS, CDR2 YFSETQ. The CDR3 here is CASSLDGESYNEQFF. CDR3 bases: TGCGCCAGCAGCTTGGATGGGGAGTCCTACAATGAGCAGTTCTTC.

The rearrangement uses TRBV7-9 and TRBJ2-3; D gene unclear. The CDR3 has 14 amino acids. CDR1 SEHNR and CDR2 FQNEAQ come from the germline V gene (reference sequence). V lost 2 bases and J lost 3, with 9 bases in between. DNA of the CDR3: TGTGCCAGCAGCTTATTTGCAGGAACAGATACGCAGTATTTT. Translation gives CASSLFAGTDTQYF.